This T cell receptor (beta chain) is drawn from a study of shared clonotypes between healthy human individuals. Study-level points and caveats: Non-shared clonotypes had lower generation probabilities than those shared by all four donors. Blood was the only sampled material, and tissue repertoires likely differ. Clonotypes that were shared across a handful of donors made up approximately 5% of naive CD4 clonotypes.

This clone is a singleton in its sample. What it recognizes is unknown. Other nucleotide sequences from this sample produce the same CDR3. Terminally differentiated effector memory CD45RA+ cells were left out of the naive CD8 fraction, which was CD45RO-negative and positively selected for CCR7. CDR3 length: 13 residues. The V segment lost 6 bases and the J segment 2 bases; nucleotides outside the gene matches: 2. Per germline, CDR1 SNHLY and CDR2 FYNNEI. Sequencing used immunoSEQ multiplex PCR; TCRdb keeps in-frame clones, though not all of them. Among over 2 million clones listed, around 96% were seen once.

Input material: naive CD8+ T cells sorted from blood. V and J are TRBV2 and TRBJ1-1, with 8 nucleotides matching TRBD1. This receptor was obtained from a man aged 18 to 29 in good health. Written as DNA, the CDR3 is TGTGCCAGCAGAGGACAGGGCAACACTGAAGCTTTCTTT. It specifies CASRGQGNTEAFF.